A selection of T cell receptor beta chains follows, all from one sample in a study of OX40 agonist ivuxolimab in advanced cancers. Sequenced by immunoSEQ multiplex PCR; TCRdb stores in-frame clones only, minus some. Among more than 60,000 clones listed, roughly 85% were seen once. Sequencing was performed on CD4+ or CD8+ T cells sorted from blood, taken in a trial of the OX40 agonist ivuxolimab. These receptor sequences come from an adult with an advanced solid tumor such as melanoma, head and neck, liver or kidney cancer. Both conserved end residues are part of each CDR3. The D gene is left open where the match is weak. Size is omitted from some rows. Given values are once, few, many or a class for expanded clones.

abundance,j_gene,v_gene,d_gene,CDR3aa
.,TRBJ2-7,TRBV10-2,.,CASSGQTGRGQYF
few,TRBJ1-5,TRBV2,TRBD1,CASAGQGLSNQPQHF
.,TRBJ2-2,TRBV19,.,CASSRRGGANTGELFF
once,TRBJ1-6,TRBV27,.,CASSPSYNSPLHF
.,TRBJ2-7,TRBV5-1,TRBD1,CASSRDSSGYEQYF
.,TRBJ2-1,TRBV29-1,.,CSVDEGDGAYNEQFF
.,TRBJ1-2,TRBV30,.,CAWRAIPGAGYTF
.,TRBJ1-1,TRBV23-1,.,CASSQSIPGGRNTEAFF
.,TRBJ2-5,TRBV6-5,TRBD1,CASSPTGGPGTQYF
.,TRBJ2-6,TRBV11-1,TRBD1,CASSLGQGRPSGANVLTF
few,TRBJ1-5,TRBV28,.,CASSFLGQPQHF
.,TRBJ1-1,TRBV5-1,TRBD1,CASMHTGTGVGDTEAFF
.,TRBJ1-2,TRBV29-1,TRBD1,CSVDGEQGAWYGYTF
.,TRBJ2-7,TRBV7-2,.,CASAASVHEQYF
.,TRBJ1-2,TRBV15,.,CATSRDRESGYTF
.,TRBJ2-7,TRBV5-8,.,CASSLGYGESGAYF
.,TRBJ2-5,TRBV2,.,CASARSQTQYF
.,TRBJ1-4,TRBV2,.,CASSVGTINEKLFF
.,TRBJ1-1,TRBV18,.,CASSPRVEVLNTEAFF
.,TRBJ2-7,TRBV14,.,CASSATRDSYEQYF
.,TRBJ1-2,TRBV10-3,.,CAISESTQAVGYTF
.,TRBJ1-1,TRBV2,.,CASLNEAEAFF
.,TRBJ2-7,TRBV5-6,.,CASSYRQSYEQYF
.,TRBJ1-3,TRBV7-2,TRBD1,CASNPGTAGNTIYF